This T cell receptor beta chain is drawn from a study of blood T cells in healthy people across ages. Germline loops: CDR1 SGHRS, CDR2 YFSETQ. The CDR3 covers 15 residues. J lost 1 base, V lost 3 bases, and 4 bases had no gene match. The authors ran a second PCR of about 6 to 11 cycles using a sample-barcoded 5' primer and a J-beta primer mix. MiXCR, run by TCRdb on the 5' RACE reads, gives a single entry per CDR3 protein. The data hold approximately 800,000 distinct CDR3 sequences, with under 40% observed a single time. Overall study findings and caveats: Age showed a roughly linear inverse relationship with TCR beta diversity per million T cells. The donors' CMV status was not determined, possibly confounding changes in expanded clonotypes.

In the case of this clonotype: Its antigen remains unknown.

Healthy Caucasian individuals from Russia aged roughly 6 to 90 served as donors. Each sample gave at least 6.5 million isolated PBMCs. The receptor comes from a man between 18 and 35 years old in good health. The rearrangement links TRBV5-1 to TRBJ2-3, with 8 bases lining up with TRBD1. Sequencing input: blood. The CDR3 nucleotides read TGCGCCAGCAGCTCCCAGGGGGCTGGCACAGATACGCAGTATTTT. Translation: CASSSQGAGTDTQYF.